These 17 T cell receptor beta chains were sequenced from one sample in a study of blood T cells in healthy people across ages (dated by TCRdb to the mid-2010s). Library preparation was by 5' RACE. The listed sequencing device is Illumina HiSeq 2500. A second PCR of about 6 to 12 cycles was run with a J-beta primer mix and a sample-barcoded 5' primer. The public reads were reanalyzed by TCRdb: fastp trimming at Q25, MiXCR alignment, in-frame beta chains only. Identical CDR3 proteins give one entry, which carries the most common genes and DNA. The sample has roughly 2 million distinct CDR3 sequences on record, roughly 49% of them singletons. Less than 2.5% of the sample lies in the top ten. Sequenced input: blood. The receptor source for this set is a middle-aged woman in good health.

The gene calls are TRBV5-6 and TRBJ2-1; D is uncertain. Germline V gene lookup returns CDR1 SGHDT and CDR2 YYEEEE. The length of the CDR3 is 14 residues. V dropped 0 bases and J dropped 4 bases, with 8 bases sitting between them. The CDR3 DNA reads TGTGCCAGCAGCTTGGTACGAGAATACAATGAGCAGTTCTTC. It translates to CASSLVREYNEQFF.

In its sample, this clonotype was seen a few times. The chain links TRBV5-6 to TRBJ2-7, with 7 nucleotides matching TRBD1. Germline V lookup: CDR1 SGHDT, CDR2 YYEEEE. The CDR3 sequence is 16 residues long. J lost 3 bases, V lost 0 bases, and 9 bases had no gene match. The CDR3 DNA is TGTGCCAGCAGCTTGGCCGTGGGGACAGCTTTCTACGAGCAGTACTTC. Translation: CASSLAVGTAFYEQYF.

V and J are TRBV6-2 or TRBV6-3 and TRBJ1-2; 8 bases are a match to TRBD1. V shed 0 bases, J shed 6 bases, and the junction held 12 bases outside the gene matches. Per the germline V gene, CDR1 is MNHEY and CDR2 is SVGEGT. The CDR3 sequence is 17 residues long. The CDR3 region has the DNA TGTGCCAGCAGTTACTCGATAGCCACAGGGGGTCATCATGGCTACACCTTC. Protein: CASSYSIATGGHHGYTF.

The chain joins TRBV24-1 to TRBJ2-1; 7 positions match TRBD1. CDR1 and CDR2 (germline): KGHDR, SFDVKD. CDR3 length equals 15 residues. The V segment lost 6 bases and the J segment 4 bases; nucleotides outside the gene matches: 8. Here the CDR3 DNA reads TGTGCCACCAGTACACCCCGGACAGGTTACAATGAGCAGTTCTTC. Translated: CATSTPRTGYNEQFF.

The table lists this clonotype with a few counts. This chain joins TRBV13 and TRBJ2-4; TRBD1 aligns across 9 bases. TRBJ2-7 matches the DNA end more closely, so the J call is doubtful. The CDR3 runs 14 residues. The germline CDR1 and CDR2 sequences are PRHDT and FYEKMQ (reference sequence). In DNA form, the CDR3 reads TGTGCCAGCAGCCAGGGACAGGGCCCTGGCGAGCAGTACTTC. This codes for CASSQGQGPGEQYF.

This chain connects TRBV12-3 or TRBV12-4 to TRBJ2-1; D may be TRBD1 or TRBD2 (5 bases each). V was trimmed by 6 bases and J by 7 bases, leaving 19 bases between them. There are 15 residues in the CDR3. The CDR3 DNA follows: TGTGCCAGCAGCCTCGGGGACCCCGACCGTAATGAGCAGTTCTTC. This translates into CASSLGDPDRNEQFF.

V and J are TRBV7-7 and TRBJ2-5, with a weak D call TRBD2 (7 bases). This CDR3 has 11 amino acids. Germline values: CDR1 SSHAT, CDR2 FNYEAQ (reference sequence). CDR3 DNA: TGTGCTAGCTCTGGGGGGGCAGCCCAGTACTTC. This gives the protein CASSGGAAQYF.

The chain carries TRBV4-1 and TRBJ2-1; 13 bases agree with TRBD2. The CDR3 spans 16 residues. Germline V CDR1 and CDR2: MGHRA, YSYEKL. Trimming at V came to 5 bases and at J to 5 bases, leaving 6 bases not matched to a gene. Written as DNA, the CDR3 is TGCGCCAGCAGCTCCGGACTAGCGGGGGCCCACAATGAGCAGTTCTTC. Residues: CASSSGLAGAHNEQFF.

The chain couples TRBV6-6 to TRBJ2-7; TRBD1 agrees at 10 bases. The V gene's germline CDR1 is MNHNY and CDR2 SVGAGI (reference sequence). This CDR3 region has 15 residues. The junction had 7 bases not matched to a gene; V was cut back by 4 bases and J by 4 bases. In DNA form, the CDR3 reads TGTGCCAGCAGTTCTTCCGGGACAGGGGATTACGAGCAGTACTTC. This translates into CASSSSGTGDYEQYF.

The chain employs TRBV29-1 and TRBJ1-2, with D tentatively TRBD1 (5 bases). Trimming pared 5 bases from V and 4 bases from J, leaving 17 bases between. CDR1 SQVTM and CDR2 ANQGSEA come from the germline V gene. The CDR3 sequence is 14 residues long. CDR3 amino acids: CSVREGLGIYGYTF. The DNA for the CDR3 is TGCAGCGTTCGCGAGGGGTTGGGGATCTATGGCTACACCTTC.

This sequence joins TRBV2 and TRBJ1-5; D gene unclear. CDR1 SNHLY and CDR2 FYNNEI come from the germline V gene. Trimming shortened V by 4 bases and J by 5 bases, and 12 bases separated the two germline ends. The CDR3 spans 14 residues. The CDR3 protein is CASSGETRDQPQHF. CDR3 bases: TGTGCCAGCAGTGGGGAGACCCGGGATCAGCCCCAGCATTTT.

The genes are TRBV5-1 and TRBJ2-1, with TRBD2 matching 13 bases. There are 16 residues in the CDR3. J gave up 4 bases and V 4 bases, and 5 bases lay outside the gene matches. Germline assignment: CDR1 SGHRS and CDR2 YFSETQ. CDR3 in DNA: TGCGCCAGCAGCCCTGGACTAGCGGGGGTATACAATGAGCAGTTCTTC. It encodes CASSPGLAGVYNEQFF.

The chain recombines TRBV5-1 with TRBJ2-1, with 9 bases fitting TRBD1. Germline loops: CDR1 SGHRS, CDR2 YFSETQ. V lost 4 bases to trimming and J lost 7 bases; unmatched junction nucleotides: 12. The CDR3 sequence is 16 residues long. The CDR3 DNA sequence: TGCGCCAGCAGCCCGTACCGGGACAGGGTTGGTAATGAGCAGTTCTTC. Protein product: CASSPYRDRVGNEQFF.

The chain combines TRBV4-1 with TRBJ2-5; TRBD2 matches at 7 bases. From germline, CDR1 is MGHRA and CDR2 YSYEKL. The CDR3 spans 14 residues. Unmatched junction bases numbered 10, after V lost 1 base and J lost 11 bases. The CDR3 protein is CASSQAPTSVEQYF. In nucleotides, the CDR3 is TGCGCCAGCAGCCAAGCCCCCACTAGCGTAGAGCAGTACTTC.

The V gene is TRBV2, the J gene TRBJ2-1; 13 nucleotides match TRBD2. The CDR3 loop spans 15 amino acids. The germline gives CDR1 SNHLY, CDR2 FYNNEI. Trimming at V came to 6 bases and at J to 8 bases, leaving 7 bases not matched to a gene. As DNA, the CDR3 is TGTGCCAGCAGGTATACTAGCGGGGGGGCCGATGAGCAGTTCTTC. Translating it yields CASRYTSGGADEQFF.

This clonotype appeared a few times. This chain uses TRBV4-2 with TRBJ2-1; 7 nucleotides align to TRBD2. The CDR3 runs 18 residues. Trimming took 1 base from V and 5 from J; bases not matched to a gene: 14. Per the germline V gene, CDR1 is LGHNA and CDR2 is YNFKEQ. CDR3 in amino acids: CASSQVAPGLGSHNEQFF. The CDR3 nucleotides read TGTGCCAGCAGCCAAGTAGCCCCCGGACTAGGGAGTCACAATGAGCAGTTCTTC.

This sequence joins TRBV6-6 and TRBJ1-4, with D unresolved. Germline V CDR1 and CDR2: MNHNY, SVGAGI (reference sequence). The CDR3 runs to 16 residues. Trimming pared 2 bases from V and 5 bases from J, leaving 15 bases between. The CDR3, as DNA: TGTGCCAGCAGTTACAGGCAGTCCGGAATGAATGAAAAACTGTTTTTT. As protein: CASSYRQSGMNEKLFF.